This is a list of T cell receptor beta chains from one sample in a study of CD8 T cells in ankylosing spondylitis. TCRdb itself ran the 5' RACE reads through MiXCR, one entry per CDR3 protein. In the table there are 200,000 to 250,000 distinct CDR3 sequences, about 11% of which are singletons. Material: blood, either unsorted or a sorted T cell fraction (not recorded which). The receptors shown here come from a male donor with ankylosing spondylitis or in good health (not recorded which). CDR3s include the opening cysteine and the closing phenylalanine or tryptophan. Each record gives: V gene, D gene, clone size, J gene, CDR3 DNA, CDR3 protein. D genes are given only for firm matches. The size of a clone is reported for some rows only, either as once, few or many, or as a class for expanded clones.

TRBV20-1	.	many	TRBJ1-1	TGCAGTGCTCCAGACCGCGCGCGGAGCACTGAAGCTTTCTTT	CSAPDRARSTEAFF
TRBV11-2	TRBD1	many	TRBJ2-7	TGTGCCAGCAGCTCCACCGGGACAGTAACCTTCTACGAGCAGTACTTC	CASSSTGTVTFYEQYF
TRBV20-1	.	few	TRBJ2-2	TGCAGTGCTAGAGACGTTCAGCGTGGGGAGCTGTTTTTT	CSARDVQRGELFF
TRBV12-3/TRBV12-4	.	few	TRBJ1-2	TGTGCCAGCAGTTGGGGACGGAAATATGGCTACACCTTC	CASSWGRKYGYTF
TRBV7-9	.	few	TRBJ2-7	TGTGCCAGCAGCAGTATCCGGGACCATCTCCGCTACGAGCAGTACTTC	CASSSIRDHLRYEQYF
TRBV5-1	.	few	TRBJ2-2	TGCGCCAGCTATCGGGGGCAGGCGAACACCGGGGAGCTGTTTTTT	CASYRGQANTGELFF
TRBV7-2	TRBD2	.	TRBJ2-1	TGTGCCAGCAGCTTAATGGGACTAGCGGGGGGGCAGGATGAGCAGTTCTTC	CASSLMGLAGGQDEQFF
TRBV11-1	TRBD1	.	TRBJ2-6	TGTGCCAGCAGCTTACCAATCGCCGGGACAGGACGCTCTGGGGCCAACGTCCTGACTTTC	CASSLPIAGTGRSGANVLTF
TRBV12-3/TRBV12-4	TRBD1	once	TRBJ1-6	TGTGCCAGCAGTTACGACAGGGTCGGCTCACCCCTCCACTTT	CASSYDRVGSPLHF
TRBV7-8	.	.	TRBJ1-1	TGTGCCAGCAGCTTACTCAGGGGACCGAACACTGAAGCTTTCTTT	CASSLLRGPNTEAFF
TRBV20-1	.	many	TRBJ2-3	TGCAGTGCTAGAGATGGGGAGGCGATTAGCACAGATACGCAGTATTTT	CSARDGEAISTDTQYF
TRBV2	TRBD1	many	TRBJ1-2	TGTGCCAGCAGCGAGGGGACAGGAGTAGGCTACACCTTC	CASSEGTGVGYTF
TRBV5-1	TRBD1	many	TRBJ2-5	TGCGCCAGCAGCTCGACACCGGGACAGTCAGAGACCCAGTACTTC	CASSSTPGQSETQYF
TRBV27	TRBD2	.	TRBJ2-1	TGTGCCAGCAGTTTATCGGTGGGAGGGGTGGCCTACAATGAGCAGTTCTTC	CASSLSVGGVAYNEQFF
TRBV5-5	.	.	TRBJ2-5	TGTGCCAGCAGCTTTCCTTTAGAGACCCAGTACTTC	CASSFPLETQYF
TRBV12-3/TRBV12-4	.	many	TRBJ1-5	TGTGCCAGCAGCCGTCGACTGGAGATCAATCAGCCCCAGCATTTT	CASSRRLEINQPQHF
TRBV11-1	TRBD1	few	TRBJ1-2	TGTGCCAGCAGCTCAACCGGGGTGGGACAGGGGGCCCTCCAGGGATATGGCTACACCTTC	CASSSTGVGQGALQGYGYTF
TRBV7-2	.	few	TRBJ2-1	TGTGCCAGCACCCTCGACTCTGGTCGCTCCTACAATGAGCAGTTCTTC	CASTLDSGRSYNEQFF
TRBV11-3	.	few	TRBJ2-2	TGTGCCAGCAGCTTAGGTCCCCTAGGCGTATACACCGGGGAGCTGTTTTTT	CASSLGPLGVYTGELFF
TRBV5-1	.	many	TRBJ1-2	TGCGCCAGCAGCCCACAACCCTTACAAGGAAACTATGGCTACACCTTC	CASSPQPLQGNYGYTF
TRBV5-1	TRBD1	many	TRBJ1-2	TGCGCCAGCAGCAGGGACAGCAATGGCTACACCTTC	CASSRDSNGYTF
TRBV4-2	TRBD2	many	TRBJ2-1	TGTGCCAGCAGCCAAGGTGCTAGCGGGGACAATGAGCAGTTCTTC	CASSQGASGDNEQFF
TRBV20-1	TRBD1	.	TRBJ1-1	TGCAGTGCTCCAGAGGGGCTTGGACAGGGGAACACTGAAGCTTTCTTT	CSAPEGLGQGNTEAFF
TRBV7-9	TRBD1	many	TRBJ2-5	TGTGCCAGCAGGTTGGGACAGGCCCAAGAGACCCAGTACTTC	CASRLGQAQETQYF
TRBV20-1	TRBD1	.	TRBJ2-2	TGCAGTGCTCGACCGGGACAGGGGTATCATACCGGGGAGCAGTTTTTT	CSARPGQGYHTGEQFF
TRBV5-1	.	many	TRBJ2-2	TGCGCCAGCAGCTCCTCCGGGACCCAGCGCTCCACCGGGGAGCTGTTTTTT	CASSSSGTQRSTGELFF
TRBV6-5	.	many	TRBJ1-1	TGTGCCAGCAGTTACTCCTTCGGTTACACTGAAGCTTTCTTT	CASSYSFGYTEAFF
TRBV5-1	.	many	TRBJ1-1	TGCGCCAGCAGATCCGGGACCAGTTACCGAATGAACACTGAAGCTTTCTTT	CASRSGTSYRMNTEAFF
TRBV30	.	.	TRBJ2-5	TGTGCCTCTTCCCCGCCAGGGGGGGGTGAGACCCAGTACTTC	CASSPPGGGETQYF
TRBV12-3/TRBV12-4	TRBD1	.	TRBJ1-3	TGTGCCAGCAGTCCGACAGGGCGCTCTGGAAACACCATATATTTT	CASSPTGRSGNTIYF
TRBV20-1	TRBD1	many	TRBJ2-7	TGCAGTGCTAGGGATAGGGACAGATATTCCTACGAGCAGTACTTC	CSARDRDRYSYEQYF
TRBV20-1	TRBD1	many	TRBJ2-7	TGCAGTGCCAAGCGGACAGGGCTAGCATACGAGCAGTACTTC	CSAKRTGLAYEQYF
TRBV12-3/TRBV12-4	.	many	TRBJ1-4	TGTGCCAGCAGGGACACGGGAAATGAAAAACTGTTTTTT	CASRDTGNEKLFF
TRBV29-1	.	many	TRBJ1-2	TGCAGCGTTGAGGACTATGGCTACACCTTC	CSVEDYGYTF
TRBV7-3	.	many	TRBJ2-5	TGTGCCAGCAGCTTAAATTCCGGGCGCCAAGAGACCCAGTACTTC	CASSLNSGRQETQYF
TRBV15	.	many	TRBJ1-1	TGTGCCACCAGCAGAGATACTGCGAACACTGAAGCTTTCTTT	CATSRDTANTEAFF
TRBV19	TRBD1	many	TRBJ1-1	TGTGCCAGTAGCATACAGGGGAAGACTGAAGCTTTCTTT	CASSIQGKTEAFF
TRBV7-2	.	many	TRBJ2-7	TGTGCCAGCAGCTTAGGCCAGGAGTCCTACGAGCAGTACTTC	CASSLGQESYEQYF
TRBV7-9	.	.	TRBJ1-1	TGTGCCAGCAGCTTCGGCCAGGGGAAGTACCTGAACACTGAAGCTTTCTTT	CASSFGQGKYLNTEAFF
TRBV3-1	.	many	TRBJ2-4	TGTGCCAGCAGCCAAAAGGAAAACATTCAGTACTTC	CASSQKENIQYF
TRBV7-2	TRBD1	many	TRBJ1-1	TGTGCCAGCAGCCCCGGGACAGGAGTCACTGAAGCTTTCTTT	CASSPGTGVTEAFF
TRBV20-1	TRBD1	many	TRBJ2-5	TGCAGTGGGTTAGGGGGACAGGGTCAAGAGACCCAGTACTTC	CSGLGGQGQETQYF
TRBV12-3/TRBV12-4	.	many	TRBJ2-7	TGTGCCAGCAGCCAGACAGTTCCCTACGAGCAGTACTTC	CASSQTVPYEQYF
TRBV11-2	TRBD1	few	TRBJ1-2	TGTGCCAGCAGCTTAATGGGACAGGACAACTATGGCTACACCTTC	CASSLMGQDNYGYTF
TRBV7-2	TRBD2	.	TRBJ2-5	TGTGCCAGCAGCTTCACTAGCGGAGGAGAGACCCAGTACTTC	CASSFTSGGETQYF
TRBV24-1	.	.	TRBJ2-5	TGTGCCACCAGTGATTTGAGCGAGACCCAGTACTTC	CATSDLSETQYF
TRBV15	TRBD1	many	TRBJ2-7	TGTGCCACCAGCAGAGTGCTCGGGACAGGTGCCTACGAGCAGTACTTC	CATSRVLGTGAYEQYF
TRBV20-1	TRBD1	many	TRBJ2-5	TGCAGTGCAGTGACAGGGGAAGAGACCCAGTACTTC	CSAVTGEETQYF
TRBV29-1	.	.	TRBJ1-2	TGCAGCGAATCACAGGGAGGTGGCTACACCTTC	CSESQGGGYTF
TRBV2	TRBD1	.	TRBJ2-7	TGTGCCAGCAGATCGGACAGGTACACCTACGAGCAGTACTTC	CASRSDRYTYEQYF
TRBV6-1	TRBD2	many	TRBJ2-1	TGTGCCTCCTCCTCTGGGCGGGGGGGCTCGGATGAGCAGTTCTTC	CASSSGRGGSDEQFF
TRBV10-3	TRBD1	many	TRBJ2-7	TGTGCCATCAGTTGGGACAGGGGATACGAGCAGTACTTC	CAISWDRGYEQYF
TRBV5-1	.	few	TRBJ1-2	TGCGCCAGCAGCTTGGAAGGGGACGGCCTATATGGCTACACCTTC	CASSLEGDGLYGYTF
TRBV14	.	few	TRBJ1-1	TGTGCCAGCAGCCAAGTATCAGGGTACACTGAAGCTTTCTTT	CASSQVSGYTEAFF
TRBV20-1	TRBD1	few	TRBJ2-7	TGCAGTGCTAAAACAGACAGGGCCTACGAGCAGTACTTC	CSAKTDRAYEQYF
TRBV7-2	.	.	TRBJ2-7	TGTGCCAGCAGCTTACCTCTCGTACCTTACGAGCAGTACTTC	CASSLPLVPYEQYF
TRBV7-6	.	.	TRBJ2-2	TGTGCCAGCAGCCTACAGGGAGGGGGGGGCACCGGGGAGCTGTTTTTT	CASSLQGGGGTGELFF
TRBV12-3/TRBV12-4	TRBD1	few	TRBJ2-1	TGTGCCAGCAGTGGGACCCCGGGACAGAGAGGCCATACAGATGAGCAGTTCTTC	CASSGTPGQRGHTDEQFF
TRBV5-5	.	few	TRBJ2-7	TGTGCCAGCAGCTTGGCGACAGGCCTCTACGAGCAGTACTTC	CASSLATGLYEQYF
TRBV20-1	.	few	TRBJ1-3	TGCAGTGCCCTGACAGTGCTGCGCCCTGGCTCTGGAAACACCATATATTTT	CSALTVLRPGSGNTIYF